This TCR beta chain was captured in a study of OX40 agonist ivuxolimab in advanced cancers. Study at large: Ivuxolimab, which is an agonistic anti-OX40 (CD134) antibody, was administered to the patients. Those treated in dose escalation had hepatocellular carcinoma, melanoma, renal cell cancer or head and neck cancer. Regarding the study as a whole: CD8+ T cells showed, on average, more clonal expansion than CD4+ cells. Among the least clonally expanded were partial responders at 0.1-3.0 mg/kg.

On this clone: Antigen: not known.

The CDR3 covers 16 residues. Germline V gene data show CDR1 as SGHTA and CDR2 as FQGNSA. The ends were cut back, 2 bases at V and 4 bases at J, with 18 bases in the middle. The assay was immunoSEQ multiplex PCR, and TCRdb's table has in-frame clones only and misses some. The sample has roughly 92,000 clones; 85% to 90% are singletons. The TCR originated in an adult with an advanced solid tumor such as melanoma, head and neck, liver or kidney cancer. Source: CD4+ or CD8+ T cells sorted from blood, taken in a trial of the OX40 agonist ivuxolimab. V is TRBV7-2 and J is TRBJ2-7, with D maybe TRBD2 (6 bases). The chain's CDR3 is CASSLLFWTTRYEQYF. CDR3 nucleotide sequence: TGTGCCAGCAGCTTATTGTTTTGGACTACCAGATACGAGCAGTACTTC.